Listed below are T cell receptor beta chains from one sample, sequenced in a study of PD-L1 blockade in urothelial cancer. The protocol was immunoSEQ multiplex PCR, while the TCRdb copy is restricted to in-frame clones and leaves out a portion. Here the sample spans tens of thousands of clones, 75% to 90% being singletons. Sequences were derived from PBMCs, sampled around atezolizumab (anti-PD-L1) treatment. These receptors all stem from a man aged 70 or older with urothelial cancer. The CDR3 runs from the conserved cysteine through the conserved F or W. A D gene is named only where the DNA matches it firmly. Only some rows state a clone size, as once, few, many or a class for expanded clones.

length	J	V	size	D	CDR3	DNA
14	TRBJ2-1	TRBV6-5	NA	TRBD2	CASRRLAGWNEQFF	TGTGCCAGCAGGCGACTAGCGGGGTGGAATGAGCAGTTCTTC
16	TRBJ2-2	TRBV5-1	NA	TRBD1	CASSLTYRGNTGELFF	TGCGCCAGCAGCTTAACTTACAGGGGAAACACCGGGGAGCTGTTTTTT
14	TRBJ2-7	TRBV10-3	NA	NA	CAISEGGRSYEQYF	TGTGCCATCAGTGAGGGTGGCCGATCCTACGAGCAGTACTTC
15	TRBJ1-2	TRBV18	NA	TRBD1	CASSSTGDMNYGYTF	TGTGCCAGCTCATCGACAGGGGATATGAACTATGGCTACACCTTC
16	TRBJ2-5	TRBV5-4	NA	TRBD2	CASSLGTSGIQETQYF	TGTGCCAGCAGCTTGGGAACTAGCGGGATCCAAGAGACCCAGTACTTC
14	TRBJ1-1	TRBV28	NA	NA	CASRPQGMNTEAFF	TGTGCCAGCAGACCCCAGGGGATGAACACTGAAGCTTTCTTT
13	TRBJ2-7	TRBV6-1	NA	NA	CASSEARPYEQYF	TGTGCCAGCAGTGAAGCGCGTCCCTACGAGCAGTACTTC
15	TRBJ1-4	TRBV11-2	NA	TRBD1	CASSLRDREAEKLFF	TGTGCCAGCAGCCTACGGGACAGGGAGGCTGAAAAACTGTTTTTT
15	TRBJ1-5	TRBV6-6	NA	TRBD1	CASRSDRGPNQPQHF	TGTGCCAGCAGAAGTGACAGGGGCCCAAATCAGCCCCAGCATTTT
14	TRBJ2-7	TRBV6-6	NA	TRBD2	CASSYGGGPYEQYF	TGTGCCAGCAGTTACGGGGGAGGGCCCTACGAGCAGTACTTC
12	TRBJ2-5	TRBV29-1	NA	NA	CSVGHGYETQYF	TGCAGCGTGGGACACGGCTACGAGACCCAGTACTTC
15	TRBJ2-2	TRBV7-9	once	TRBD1	CASSSWTGPTGELFF	TGTGCCAGCAGCTCTTGGACAGGCCCCACCGGGGAGCTGTTTTTT
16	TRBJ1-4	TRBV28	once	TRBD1	CASRYRDSATNEKLFF	TGTGCCAGCAGATACCGGGACAGTGCAACTAATGAAAAACTGTTTTTT
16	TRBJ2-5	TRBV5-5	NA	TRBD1	CPSWGNRDRVRETQYF	TGTCCCTCTTGGGGGAACCGGGACAGGGTCAGAGAGACCCAGTACTTC
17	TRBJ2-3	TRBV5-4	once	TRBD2	CASSSPGTSAGGGTQYF	TGTGCCAGCAGTTCTCCCGGGACTAGCGCAGGTGGGGGTACGCAGTATTTT
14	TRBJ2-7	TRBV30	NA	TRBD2	CAWSALSGSYEQYF	TGTGCCTGGAGTGCATTGAGCGGGAGCTACGAGCAGTACTTC
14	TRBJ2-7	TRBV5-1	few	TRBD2	CASSLTSGSYEQYF	TGCGCCAGCAGCTTGACTAGCGGGAGCTACGAGCAGTACTTC
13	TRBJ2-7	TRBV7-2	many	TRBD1	CASSRDSIGEQYF	TGTGCCAGCAGCAGGGACAGTATCGGCGAGCAGTACTTC
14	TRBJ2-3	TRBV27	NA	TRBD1	CASSSGQGLGTQYF	TGTGCCAGCAGTTCCGGACAGGGGCTGGGTACGCAGTATTTT
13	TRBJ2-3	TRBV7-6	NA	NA	CASSLDRGDTQYF	TGTGCCAGCAGCCTCGATAGGGGAGATACGCAGTATTTT
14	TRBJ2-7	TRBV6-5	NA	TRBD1	CASSTSGGSYEQYF	TGTGCCAGCAGCACATCAGGGGGTTCCTACGAGCAGTACTTC
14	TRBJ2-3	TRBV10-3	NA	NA	CAISDREGAYTQYF	TGTGCCATCAGTGATCGGGAGGGGGCATATACGCAGTATTTT
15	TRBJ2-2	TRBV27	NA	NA	CASSVRGTQPGELFF	TGTGCCAGCAGTGTCCGAGGTACCCAACCCGGGGAGCTGTTTTTT
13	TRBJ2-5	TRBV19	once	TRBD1	CASSTGGAGTQYF	TGTGCCAGTAGCACAGGGGGCGCCGGGACCCAGTACTTC
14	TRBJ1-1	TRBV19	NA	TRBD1	CASSITGGTIEAFF	TGTGCCAGTAGTATTACAGGGGGTACAATAGAAGCTTTCTTT
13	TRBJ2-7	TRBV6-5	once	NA	CASSTTTSYEQYF	TGTGCCAGCAGTACGACTACCTCCTACGAGCAGTACTTC
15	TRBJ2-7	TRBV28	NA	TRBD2	CASSRTSGSSYEQYF	TGTGCCAGCAGTCGGACTAGCGGGAGCTCCTACGAGCAGTACTTC
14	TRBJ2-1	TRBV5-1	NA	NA	CASSLGGADNEQFF	TGCGCCAGCAGCTTAGGTGGGGCCGACAATGAGCAGTTCTTC
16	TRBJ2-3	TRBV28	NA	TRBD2	CASSSGTSGRTDTQYF	TGTGCCAGCAGTTCCGGGACTAGCGGGAGGACAGATACGCAGTATTTT
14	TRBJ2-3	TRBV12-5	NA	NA	CASGLGTSTDTQYF	TGTGCTAGTGGCCTCGGGACTAGCACAGATACGCAGTATTTT
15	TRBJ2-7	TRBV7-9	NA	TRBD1	CASSLGGQGAYEQYF	TGTGCCAGCAGCTTAGGCGGACAGGGAGCCTACGAGCAGTACTTC
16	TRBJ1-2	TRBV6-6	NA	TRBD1	CASSYPPQGQGAKIYF	TGTGCCAGCAGTTACCCGCCCCAGGGACAGGGGGCGAAAATTTATTTC
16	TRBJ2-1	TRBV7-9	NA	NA	CASSLEGRLVWNEQFF	TGTGCCAGCAGCTTGGAGGGCCGACTAGTTTGGAATGAGCAGTTCTTC
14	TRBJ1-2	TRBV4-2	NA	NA	CASSQEARAHGYTF	TGTGCCAGCAGCCAAGAAGCCAGGGCCCATGGCTACACCTTC
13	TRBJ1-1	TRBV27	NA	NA	CASSLGGDTEAFF	TGTGCCAGCAGTTTGGGGGGAGACACTGAAGCTTTCTTT
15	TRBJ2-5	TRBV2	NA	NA	CASRRGDSSQETQYF	TGTGCCAGCAGGCGAGGGGACTCGTCACAAGAGACCCAGTACTTC
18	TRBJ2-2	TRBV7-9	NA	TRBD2	CASSFVLGTARGAGELFF	TGTGCCAGCAGCTTTGTTCTCGGGACGGCGCGGGGGGCCGGGGAGCTGTTTTTT
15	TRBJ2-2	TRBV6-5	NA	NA	CASSIGTPNTGELFF	TGTGCCAGTTCGATCGGGACACCCAACACCGGGGAGCTGTTTTTT
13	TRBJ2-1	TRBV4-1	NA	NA	CASTQVGSDEQFF	TGCGCCAGCACCCAGGTGGGGAGTGATGAGCAGTTCTTC
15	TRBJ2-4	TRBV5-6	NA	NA	CASRSSAGAKNIQYF	TGTGCCAGCAGGTCTAGCGCTGGAGCCAAAAACATTCAGTACTTC
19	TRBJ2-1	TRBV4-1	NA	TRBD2	CASSHQGTSGKSSYNEQFF	TGCGCCAGCAGCCACCAGGGGACTAGCGGGAAAAGCTCCTACAATGAGCAGTTCTTC
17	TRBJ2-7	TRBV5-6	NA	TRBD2	CASSLVGLAGGHYEQYF	TGTGCCAGCAGCTTGGTGGGACTAGCGGGAGGCCACTACGAGCAGTACTTC
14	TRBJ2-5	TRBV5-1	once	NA	CASSLGQYQETQYF	TGCGCCAGCAGCTTGGGACAGTACCAAGAGACCCAGTACTTC
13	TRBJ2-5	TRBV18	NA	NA	CASSPPGRETQYF	TGTGCCAGCTCACCACCGGGGCGGGAGACCCAGTACTTC
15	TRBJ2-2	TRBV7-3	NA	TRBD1	CASSFTGGLAGELFF	TGTGCCAGCAGCTTCACAGGGGGCCTCGCCGGGGAGCTGTTTTTT
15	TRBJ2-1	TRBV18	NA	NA	CASSPLRSSYNEQFF	TGTGCCAGCTCACCCTTGAGAAGCTCCTACAATGAGCAGTTCTTC
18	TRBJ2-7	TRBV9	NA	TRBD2	CASSVGGASGRFSYEQYF	TGTGCCAGCAGCGTAGGGGGGGCTAGCGGGAGGTTCTCCTACGAGCAGTACTTC
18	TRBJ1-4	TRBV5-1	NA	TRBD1	CASSLGTGGGSTNEKLFF	TGCGCCAGCAGCCTAGGAACAGGGGGCGGTTCGACTAATGAAAAACTGTTTTTT
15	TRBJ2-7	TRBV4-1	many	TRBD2	CASSQEAGGTYEQYF	TGCGCCAGCAGCCAAGAAGCGGGAGGAACCTACGAGCAGTACTTC
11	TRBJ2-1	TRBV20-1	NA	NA	CSASLLDEQFF	TGCAGTGCTTCCCTTCTTGATGAGCAGTTCTTC
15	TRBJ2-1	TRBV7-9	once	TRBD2	CASSLGGLANNEQFF	TGTGCCAGCAGCTTAGGGGGACTAGCGAATAATGAGCAGTTCTTC
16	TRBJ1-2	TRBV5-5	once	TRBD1	CASSLGAGGANYGYTF	TGTGCCAGCAGCTTGGGGGCAGGGGGCGCGAACTATGGCTACACCTTC
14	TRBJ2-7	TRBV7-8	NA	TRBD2	CASSPLAGEGEQYF	TGTGCCAGCAGCCCCCTAGCGGGAGAGGGCGAGCAGTACTTC
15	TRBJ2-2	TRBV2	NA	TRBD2	CASSQLAGGPGELFF	TGTGCCAGCAGCCAACTAGCGGGAGGGCCCGGGGAGCTGTTTTTT
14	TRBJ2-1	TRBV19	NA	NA	CASSRPGRYNEQFF	TGTGCCAGTAGTAGGCCGGGTCGTTACAATGAGCAGTTCTTC